The TCR beta chain under discussion was sequenced for a study of blood T cells in healthy people across ages (dated by TCRdb to between 2015 and 2017). Some background on the complete study: Template switching captured roughly one uniquely barcoded TCR beta cDNA molecule per two T cells in model experiments. Age-related changes in TCR beta repertoire diversity were measured in the study by deep sequencing normalized with unique cDNA molecular identifiers. Donors were grouped into four age groups: young (average 16 years), middle-aged (39), aged (62) and long-lived (around 80). Donors of different ages were randomly distributed across sequencing lanes to avoid experimental bias. Using the same blood draw, the study looked at two additional independent replicas of 1 million unique cDNA reads for two donors, one aged 18 to 30 and the other aged 80 or older.

What the authors observed across the whole study: The long-lived group showed more naive CD4+ T cells, fewer expanded clones and increased TCR diversity than the aged group, suggesting age selection. The percentage of naive T cells measured by flow cytometry correlated strongly with observed TCR beta diversity. Because the CMV infection status of the donors was unknown, age-related changes in expanded clonotypes may potentially have been confounded. Conclusive comparison of naive and antigen-experienced compartments was prevented by the profiling of bulk unsorted PBMCs. Observed TCR beta diversity per million T cells fell roughly linearly with age, and a significant reduction was already apparent by age roughly 40. Estimates of total diversity based on one million sequenced T cells were regarded as lower bounds and as underestimates.

Receptor amplification or capture employed 5' RACE. The instrument was an Illumina HiSeq 2500. A second PCR of about 6 to 12 cycles was performed with a sample-barcoded 5' primer and a J-beta primer mix. A template-switch 5' adaptor carrying 12 random nucleotides introduced a unique molecular identifier onto each TCR beta cDNA molecule. Each sample yielded at least 2.5 million CDR3-containing paired-end reads. The Mint cDNA synthesis kit, primed by a TRBC-specific oligonucleotide, was used to synthesize first-strand cDNA from all RNA. Following uracil-DNA glycosylase treatment, a first 18-cycle PCR with universal primers M1SS and BC2_uni_R was performed on all cDNA. The paper's data handling went like this. For normalization, 1 million high-quality reads were randomly selected from each sample, with every read carrying a distinct molecular identifier. Reads with shared molecular identifiers were discarded instead of being binned into consensus sequences. MiTCR, with a Q25 quality threshold and the strictest error-elimination algorithm, was used for CDR3 identification, clonotype clustering and error correction. Lower-bound total TCR beta diversity was estimated with a nonparametric unseen species model using Euler transformation. TCRdb ran its own pipeline on the public reads, namely fastp trimming at Q25 and MiXCR clone calling, and kept in-frame beta chains. Duplicate CDR3 protein sequences are folded into a single record with the most common DNA and genes. These V and J calls originate from TCRdb's pipeline instead of the authors' own analysis. This sample is represented by 540,000 or so distinct CDR3 sequences; roughly 48% of them were singletons. The ten largest clonotypes hold just under 25% of the sample.

The donors were under 40 Caucasian individuals from Russia, aged 6 to 90 years, who were systemically healthy. Around 10 milliliters of peripheral blood were drawn from each donor into EDTA-treated Vacutainer tubes. Ficoll-Paque density-gradient centrifugation was used to isolate PBMCs, with at least 7 million per sample. Trizol reagent was used to extract total RNA from PBMCs, with at least 5 micrograms per sample. Naive CD45RAhigh/CD27high T cell percentages were measured by flow cytometry on a PBMC aliquot from every donor. With respect to this clonotype: This clone's antigen is unknown. No much larger clone exists at a distance of one base, and base qualities are not known.

Sequences were obtained from blood. The origin of this receptor is a man at least 80 years old in good health.

The encoded CDR3 is CASSPKSGTGLSGTGELFF. The bases read TGTGCCAGCAGCCCAAAATCCGGGACAGGGCTTTCAGGAACCGGGGAGCTGTTTTTT. The chain is made from TRBV7-3 and TRBJ2-2; TRBD1 agrees with 9 junctional bases. Germline trimming amounts to 5 bases on V and 5 bases on J, with 18 as the count of junction bases outside the gene matches. The CDR3 sequence holds 19 residues, the cysteine and phenylalanine included. The CDR3 DNA has 57 bases and is translated from base 1. CDR1 SGHTA and CDR2 FQGTGA were looked up in the germline V gene.